What follows are 2 T cell receptor beta chains derived from one specimen sequenced in a study of identical twins. Using its own MiXCR run on the 5' RACE reads, TCRdb lists one record per CDR3 protein. The sample has approximately 470,000 distinct CDR3 sequences, about 14% seen once. These same data were also listed under a study on yellow fever vaccine responses in identical twins.

The specimen was CD4+ T cells sorted from blood. The receptors stem from a woman aged 18-29 years in good health.

This clonotype came up a few times. J is TRBJ2-2 and V is TRBV9, with D perhaps being TRBD1 or TRBD2 (5 bases each). V dropped 0 bases and J dropped 0 bases, with 15 bases sitting between them. CDR1 and CDR2 from the germline V gene are SGDLS and YYNGEE. The CDR3 is made up of 18 amino acids. The CDR3 protein is CASSVATGPPANTGELFF. CDR3 DNA sequence: TGTGCCAGCAGCGTAGCTACGGGGCCTCCCGCGAACACCGGGGAGCTGTTTTTT. Supplemented by reference TRBV9 and TRBJ2-2, the full variable domain reads DSGVTQTPKHLITATGQRVTLRCSPRSGDLSVYWYQQSLDQGLQFLIQYYNGEERAKGNILERFSAQQFPDLHSELNLSSLELGDSALYFCASSVATGPPANTGELFFGEGSRLTVL.

The gene calls are TRBV2 and TRBJ2-3; 9 positions agree with TRBD1. This CDR3 has 14 amino acids. Germline V gives CDR1 SNHLY, CDR2 FYNNEI. J gave up 5 bases and V 4 bases, and 4 bases lay outside the gene matches. Here the CDR3 DNA reads TGTGCCAGCAGTGTACAGGGGGCAGGAGATACGCAGTATTTT. It is translated as CASSVQGAGDTQYF.